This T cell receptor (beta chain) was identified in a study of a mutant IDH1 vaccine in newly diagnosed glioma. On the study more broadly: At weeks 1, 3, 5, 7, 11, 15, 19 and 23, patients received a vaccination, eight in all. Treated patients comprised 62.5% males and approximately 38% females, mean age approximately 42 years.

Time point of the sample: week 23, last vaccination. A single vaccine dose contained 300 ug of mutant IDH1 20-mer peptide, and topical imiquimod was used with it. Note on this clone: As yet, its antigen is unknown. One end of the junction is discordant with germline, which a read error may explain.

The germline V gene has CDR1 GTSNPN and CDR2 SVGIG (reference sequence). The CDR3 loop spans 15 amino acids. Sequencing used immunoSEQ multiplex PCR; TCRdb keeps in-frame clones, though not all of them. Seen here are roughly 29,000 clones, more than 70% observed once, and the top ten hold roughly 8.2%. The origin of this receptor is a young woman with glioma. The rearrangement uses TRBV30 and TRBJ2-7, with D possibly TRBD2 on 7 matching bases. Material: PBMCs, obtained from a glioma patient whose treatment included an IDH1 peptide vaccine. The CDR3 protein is CASPRDTGSGGSVHF. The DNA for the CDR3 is TGTGCCTCCCCCCGGGACACGGGGTCCGGGGGGTCCGTCCACTTC.